Each of the 3 T cell receptor beta chains below was sequenced from the same sample in a study of T cell responses to AZD1222 COVID-19 vaccine. The data were produced by immunoSEQ multiplex PCR, yet TCRdb's version contains in-frame clones alone and is incomplete. The top ten clones hold 7.1% of a sample with about 120,000 clones, approximately 90% of them seen once. The sequences come from peripheral blood, collected 28 days after the second AZD1222 dose. Receptors were obtained from an adult who received the AZD1222 COVID-19 vaccine.

The rearrangement joins TRBV13 to TRBJ1-1, with unresolved D. The CDR3 is 14 amino acids. In germline, CDR1 is PRHDT, CDR2 FYEKMQ (reference sequence). Trimming shortened V by 10 bases and J by 5 bases, and 20 bases separated the two germline ends. As DNA, the CDR3 is TGTGCCACCCGAAGAGGCGGGATTAAGACTGAAGCTTTCTTT. It yields the protein CATRRGGIKTEAFF.

The chain couples TRBV28 to TRBJ1-1; D unresolved. V was cut by 3 bases and J by 0 bases, with 5 bases left in between. Germline loops: CDR1 MDHEN, CDR2 SYDVKM. The CDR3 totals 13 residues. This CDR3 reads CASSFALNTEAFF. The CDR3 bases are TGTGCCAGCAGTTTCGCGTTGAACACTGAAGCTTTCTTT.

This chain joins TRBV6-6 and TRBJ2-7; maybe TRBD1 (7 bases). CDR3 length equals 16 residues. CDR1 is MNHNY, CDR2 SVGAGI, per germline (reference sequence). Trimming took 5 bases from V and 3 from J, leaving 20 bases between them. In DNA form, the CDR3 reads TGTGCCAGCAGTCCTATAGCGACAGGGAGGTTCTACGAGCAGTACTTC. Encoded protein: CASSPIATGRFYEQYF.